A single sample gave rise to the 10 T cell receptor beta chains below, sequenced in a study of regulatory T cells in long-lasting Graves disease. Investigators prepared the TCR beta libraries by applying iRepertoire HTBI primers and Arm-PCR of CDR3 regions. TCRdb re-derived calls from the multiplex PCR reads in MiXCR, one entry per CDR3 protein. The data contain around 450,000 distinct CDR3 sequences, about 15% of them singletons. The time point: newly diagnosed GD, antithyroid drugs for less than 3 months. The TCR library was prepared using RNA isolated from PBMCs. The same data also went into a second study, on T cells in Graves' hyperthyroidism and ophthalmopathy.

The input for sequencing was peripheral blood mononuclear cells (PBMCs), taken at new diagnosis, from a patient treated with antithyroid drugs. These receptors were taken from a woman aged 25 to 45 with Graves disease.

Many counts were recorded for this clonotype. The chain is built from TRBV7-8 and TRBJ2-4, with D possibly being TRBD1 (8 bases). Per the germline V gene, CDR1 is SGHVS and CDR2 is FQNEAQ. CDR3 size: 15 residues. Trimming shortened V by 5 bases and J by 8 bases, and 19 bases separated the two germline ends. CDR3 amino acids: CASSVYRGEGDIQYF. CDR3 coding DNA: TGTGCCAGCAGCGTATACAGGGGGGAGGGAGACATTCAGTACTTC.

The CDR3 spells CASSWPPAGQGTGELFF. For the CDR3, the DNA is TGCGCCAGCAGCTGGCCCCCAGCGGGACAGGGCACCGGGGAGCTGTTTTTT. The gene calls are TRBV5-1 and TRBJ2-2; 9 positions match TRBD1. The V and J ends lost 3 bases and 4 bases, in that order; junction bases with no gene match: 10. The CDR3 has 17 amino acids. The V gene's germline CDR1 is SGHRS and CDR2 YFSETQ.

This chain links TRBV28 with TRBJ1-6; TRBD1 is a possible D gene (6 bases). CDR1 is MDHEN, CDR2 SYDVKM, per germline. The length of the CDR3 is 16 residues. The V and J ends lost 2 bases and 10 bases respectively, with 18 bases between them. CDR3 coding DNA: TGTGCCAGCAGTTTAACCCAGGGGACGGCAGGGTCACCCCTCCACTTT. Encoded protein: CASSLTQGTAGSPLHF.

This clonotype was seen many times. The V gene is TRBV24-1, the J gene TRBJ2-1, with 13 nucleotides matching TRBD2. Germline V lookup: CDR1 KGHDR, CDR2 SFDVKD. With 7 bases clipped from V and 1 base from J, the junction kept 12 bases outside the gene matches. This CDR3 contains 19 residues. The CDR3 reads CATSGNRLAGGASYNEQFF. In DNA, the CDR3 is TGTGCCACCAGCGGGAACCGACTAGCGGGAGGTGCGTCCTACAATGAGCAGTTCTTC.

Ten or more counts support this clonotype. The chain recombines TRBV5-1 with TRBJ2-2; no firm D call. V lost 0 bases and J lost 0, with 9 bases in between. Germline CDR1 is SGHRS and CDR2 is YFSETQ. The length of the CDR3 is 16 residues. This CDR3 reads CASSLATGSNTGELFF. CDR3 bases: TGCGCCAGCAGCTTGGCCACGGGTTCGAACACCGGGGAGCTGTTTTTT.

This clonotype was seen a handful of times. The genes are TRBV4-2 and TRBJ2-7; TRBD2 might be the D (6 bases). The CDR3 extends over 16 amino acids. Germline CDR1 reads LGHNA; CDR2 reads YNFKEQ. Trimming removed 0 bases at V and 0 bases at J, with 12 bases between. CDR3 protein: CASSQELRDPSYEQYF. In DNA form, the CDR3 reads TGTGCCAGCAGCCAAGAACTGCGGGACCCCTCCTACGAGCAGTACTTC.

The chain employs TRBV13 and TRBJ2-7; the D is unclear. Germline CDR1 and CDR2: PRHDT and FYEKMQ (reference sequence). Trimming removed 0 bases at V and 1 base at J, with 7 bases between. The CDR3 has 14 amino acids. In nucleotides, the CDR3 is TGTGCCAGCAGCTTAGGCCTCCTATCCTACGAGCAGTACTTC. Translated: CASSLGLLSYEQYF.

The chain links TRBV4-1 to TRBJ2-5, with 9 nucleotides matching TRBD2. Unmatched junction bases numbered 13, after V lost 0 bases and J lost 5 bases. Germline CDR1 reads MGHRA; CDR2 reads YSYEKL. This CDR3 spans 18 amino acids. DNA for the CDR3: TGCGCCAGCAGCCAAGATGGTGGTCGAAGCGGGAGGCAGGAGACCCAGTACTTC. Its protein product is CASSQDGGRSGRQETQYF.

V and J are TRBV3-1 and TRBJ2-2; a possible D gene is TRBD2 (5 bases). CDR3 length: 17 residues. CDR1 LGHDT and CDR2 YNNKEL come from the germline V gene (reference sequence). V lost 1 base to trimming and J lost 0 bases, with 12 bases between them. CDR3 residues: CASSQVASGTNTGELFF. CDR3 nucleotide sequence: TGTGCCAGCAGCCAAGTGGCGAGCGGAACGAACACCGGGGAGCTGTTTTTT.

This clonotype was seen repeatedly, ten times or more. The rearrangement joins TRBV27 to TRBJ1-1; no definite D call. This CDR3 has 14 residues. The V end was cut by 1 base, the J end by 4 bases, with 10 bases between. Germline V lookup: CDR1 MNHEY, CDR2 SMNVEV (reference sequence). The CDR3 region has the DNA TGTGCCAGCAGTTTATTTTCCTGGACCACTGAAGCTTTCTTT. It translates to CASSLFSWTTEAFF.